The present entry profiles one TCR beta chain with its context. Its antigen is not known. V shed 0 bases and J shed 6 bases, with 10 bases lying between them. CDR1 is SGHTA and CDR2 is FQGNSA in the germline V gene. The CDR3 extends over 14 amino acids. Full-length variable regions came from constant-region reverse primers plus semi-nested Nested Universal Primer A PCR. TCRdb used MiXCR to reprocess the 5' RACE reads, holding one entry per CDR3 protein. The sample shows some 54,000 distinct CDR3 sequences, 17% of them seen only once. Overall study findings and caveats: The TCR gene usage of tumor memory CD4+ T cells clustered together with blood and lymph node memory CD4+ cells and with lymph node naive CD4+ cells. Greatest tumor Treg TCR overlap was with tumor naive CD4+ cells.

Naive CD4+ cells had CD25+ Tregs removed. Sequencing was carried out using naive CD4+ T cells sorted from blood. Subset given: naive CD4+ T cells, CD4+CD45RA+CD25-. This clonotype was obtained from a female donor with breast cancer. The chain couples TRBV7-2 to TRBJ2-3; D gene unclear. The CDR3 loop reads CASSLAFVGDTQYF. Written as DNA, the CDR3 is TGTGCCAGCAGCTTAGCGTTTGTCGGGGATACGCAGTATTTT.